The 32 T cell receptor beta chains reported below all come from one sample, sequenced in a study of neurological immune-mediated disorders. TCRdb recomputed calls from the 5' RACE reads with MiXCR, one row per CDR3 protein. The table includes about 70,000 distinct CDR3 sequences, more than 3% detected once. Source material: PBMCs. These receptors all come from a woman aged 45 to 65 with multiple sclerosis.

This clonotype was seen at least ten times. This rearrangement joins TRBV2 to TRBJ1-2, with D possibly matching TRBD1 (5 bases). The CDR3 spans 13 residues. Germline loops: CDR1 SNHLY, CDR2 FYNNEI. V was pared by 5 bases and J by 8 bases, with 15 bases between. CDR3 nucleotides: TGTGCCAGCAGTCCCCGAGGGGTGGGGGGCTACACCTTC. Its translation: CASSPRGVGGYTF.

This clonotype came up many times. The chain employs TRBV10-3 and TRBJ2-7; 9 bases are shared with TRBD1. Germline assignment: CDR1 ENHRY and CDR2 SYGVKD. CDR3 length: 14 amino acids. The V gene end was trimmed by 2 bases and the J gene end by 4 bases; junction bases not matched to a gene: 3. The CDR3 region has the DNA TGTGCCATCAGTGAGGGAGACAGGGGGTACGAGCAGTACTTC. Protein: CAISEGDRGYEQYF.

This clonotype was seen at least ten times. This chain links TRBV4-3 with TRBJ2-1; 8 bases map to TRBD2. Per the germline V gene, CDR1 is LGHNA and CDR2 is YSLEER. The CDR3 is made up of 16 amino acids. V trimming: 0 bases; J trimming: 2 bases; junction bases outside the gene matches: 3. CDR3 sequence reads: CASSQEFGGAYNEQFF. The CDR3 region has the DNA TGCGCCAGCAGCCAAGAATTCGGGGGGGCCTACAATGAGCAGTTCTTC.

There are many counts of this clonotype. Compared with germline, one end of the junction differs, possibly owing to a read error. The chain recombines TRBV18 with TRBJ1-1; D perhaps matches TRBD1 (6 bases). CDR1 is KGHSH, CDR2 LQKENI, per germline. The CDR3 sequence is 13 residues long. The CDR3: CASSPQGYTEAFF. The CDR3 nucleotides read TGTGCCAGCTCGCCACAGGGCTACACTGAAGCTTTCTTT.

Regarding this clonotype: A much larger clone differs by one base, so this may be a read error. V usage is TRBV20-1 and J usage is TRBJ2-3, with D unresolved. CDR3 length: 11 residues. The germline CDR1 and CDR2 sequences are DFQATT and SNEGSKA (reference sequence). Trimming cost V 1 base and J 7 bases, with 6 bases left between them. CDR3 protein: CSARAVNTQYF. The DNA of the CDR3 is TGCAGTGCTAGAGCGGTGAATACGCAGTATTTT.

This clonotype has at least ten counts. The V call is TRBV7-8, the J call TRBJ2-5; a possible D gene is TRBD1 (5 bases). V lost 2 bases to trimming and J lost 2 bases, with 9 bases between them. Germline CDR1 is SGHVS and CDR2 is FQNEAQ. The CDR3 has 14 amino acids. The CDR3, as DNA: TGTGCCAGCAGCTTATACAGGTTTCAAGAGACCCAGTACTTC. Protein: CASSLYRFQETQYF.

This clonotype has ten or more counts. The chain recombines TRBV3-1 with TRBJ2-6, with TRBD2 matching over 7 bases. Germline V gene data show CDR1 as LGHDT and CDR2 as YNNKEL (reference sequence). The CDR3 contains 17 residues. J was trimmed by 2 bases and V by 3 bases; bases with no gene match: 7. DNA for the CDR3: TGTGCCAGCAGCCATCGATGGGCGGGGGCTGGGGCCAACGTCCTGACTTTC. Translation: CASSHRWAGAGANVLTF.

In its sample, this clonotype was seen many times. The chain is built from TRBV7-6 and TRBJ2-7; no clear D gene. Germline CDR1 and CDR2: SGHVS and FNYEAQ. The CDR3 totals 16 residues. V was trimmed by 0 bases and J by 5 bases, leaving 17 bases between them. In DNA form, the CDR3 reads TGTGCCAGCAGCTTAGCTCAAGTAGGTCCCCCGGACGAGCAGTACTTC. Translated: CASSLAQVGPPDEQYF.

This clonotype was recorded at least ten times. The genes are TRBV20-1 and TRBJ1-4; D is unresolved. V was shortened by 8 bases and J by 0 bases, with 10 bases between the two germline ends. The CDR3 consists of 13 residues. CDR1 DFQATT and CDR2 SNEGSKA come from the germline V gene (reference sequence). In DNA, the CDR3 is TGCAGTCCCTTTCGTGCAACTAATGAAAAACTGTTTTTT. Translated: CSPFRATNEKLFF.

There are many counts of this clonotype. Here the CDR3 DNA reads TGTGCCAGCAGCTTAGTAGGATGGGGTGAAAAACTGTTTTTT. As protein: CASSLVGWGEKLFF. The J gene is TRBJ1-4, the V gene TRBV7-2; D gene ambiguous. CDR3 size: 14 residues. V was trimmed by 1 base and J by 7 bases, leaving 10 bases between them. Germline V lookup: CDR1 SGHTA, CDR2 FQGNSA.

This clonotype was recorded many times. The V call is TRBV7-2, the J call TRBJ1-4; 7 nucleotides line up with TRBD1. Unmatched junction bases numbered 10, after V lost 6 bases and J lost 0 bases. This CDR3 contains 17 residues. Germline CDR1 and CDR2: SGHTA and FQGNSA. CDR3 DNA sequence: TGTGCCAGCAGTCAGGAGGGGGCGGGGGCAACTAATGAAAAACTGTTTTTT. It translates to CASSQEGAGATNEKLFF.

Many counts were recorded for this clonotype. The chain links TRBV5-1 to TRBJ2-5; D is possibly TRBD2 (6 bases). Germline values: CDR1 SGHRS, CDR2 YFSETQ. The CDR3 runs 12 residues. V was shortened by 6 bases and J by 1 base, with 7 bases between the two germline ends. For the CDR3, the DNA is TGCGCCAGCACGGAGGGCCAAGAGACCCAGTACTTC. Protein product: CASTEGQETQYF.

Many counts were recorded for this clonotype. The chain uses TRBV5-1 and TRBJ2-3, with no clear D. The V gene's germline CDR1 is SGHRS and CDR2 YFSETQ. The CDR3 has 16 residues. V lost 2 bases and J lost 3, with 16 bases in between. CDR3 sequence: CASSLRDLIQTDTQYF. In DNA, the CDR3 is TGCGCCAGCAGCTTACGAGACCTTATTCAAACAGATACGCAGTATTTT.

Many counts were recorded for this clonotype. The chain joins TRBV24-1 to TRBJ2-3; TRBD1 matches 9 bases. V lost 7 bases and J lost 6; bases outside the gene matches: 7. The germline V gene encodes CDR1 KGHDR and CDR2 SFDVKD. CDR3 length: 14 residues. The CDR3 is CATSATGGRDTQYF. DNA of the CDR3: TGTGCCACCAGCGCGACAGGGGGAAGGGATACGCAGTATTTT.

This clonotype has a count of ten or more. The V call is TRBV29-1, the J call TRBJ2-1; perhaps TRBD2 as D (6 bases). V gave up 0 bases and J gave up 8 bases, with 20 bases separating them. Germline V gene sequence: CDR1 SQVTM, CDR2 ANQGSEA. CDR3 length: 16 amino acids. The CDR3 DNA reads TGCAGCGTTGAAGATGCCCGGGCGGGGCGTATGGATGAGCAGTTCTTC. Translated, it gives CSVEDARAGRMDEQFF.

The table lists this clonotype with many counts. The chain uses TRBV11-2 and TRBJ2-3, with D perhaps matching TRBD1 or TRBD2 (5 bases each). V was clipped by 5 bases and J by 5 bases, with 17 bases between them. Germline CDR1 is SGHAT and CDR2 is FQNNGV. The CDR3 totals 15 residues. CDR3 DNA: TGTGCCAGCAGCCCCGGGGACCCCGCTAGAGATACGCAGTATTTT. This gives the protein CASSPGDPARDTQYF.

Regarding this clonotype: Just one base apart from a much larger clone, this may be a read error. The V call is TRBV20-1, the J call TRBJ1-5; 8 nucleotides match TRBD1. This CDR3 spans 16 amino acids. Germline lookup yields CDR1 DFQATT and CDR2 SNEGSKA (reference sequence). The CDR3 DNA follows: TGCAGTACTAGATCTGGACAGGGCTGGAGCAATCAGCCCCAGCATTTT. Translation gives CSTRSGQGWSNQPQHF.

There are many counts of this clonotype. The chain is built from TRBV12-3 or TRBV12-4 and TRBJ2-2; TRBD2 aligns across 12 bases. V lost 5 bases and J lost 3; bases outside the gene matches: 7. The CDR3 contains 17 residues. CDR3 protein: CASSMTSGGVDTGELFF. The CDR3 DNA follows: TGTGCCAGCAGTATGACTAGCGGGGGCGTGGACACCGGGGAGCTGTTTTTT.

This clonotype has ten or more counts. This chain links TRBV2 with TRBJ2-1, with TRBD2 as a possible D gene (5 bases). The V and J ends lost 6 bases and 5 bases respectively, with 14 bases between them. Germline V gives CDR1 SNHLY, CDR2 FYNNEI. This CDR3 spans 14 amino acids. CDR3 protein: CASRPRTVDNEQFF. For the CDR3, the DNA is TGTGCCAGCAGACCCAGGACTGTCGACAATGAGCAGTTCTTC.

This clonotype has a count of ten or more. This chain links TRBV18 with TRBJ1-2, with a possible D match to TRBD1 (5 bases). The germline CDR1 and CDR2 sequences are KGHSH and LQKENI. The germline V and J ends were trimmed by 1 base and 3 bases, with 18 bases remaining between them. The CDR3 is 17 amino acids. CDR3 amino acids: CASSPLGGTGDYYGYTF. Here the CDR3 DNA reads TGTGCCAGCTCACCACTCGGCGGAACAGGTGATTACTATGGCTACACCTTC.

This clonotype showed up many times. The rearrangement uses TRBV5-4 and TRBJ2-1; 8 positions agree with TRBD2. Germline V gives CDR1 SGHNT, CDR2 YYREEE (reference sequence). J lost 9 bases, V lost 4 bases, and 12 bases had no gene match. The CDR3 has 15 amino acids. The chain's CDR3 is CASSPAGGPIFEQFF. Here the CDR3 DNA reads TGTGCCAGCAGCCCCGCGGGAGGCCCAATTTTTGAGCAGTTCTTC.

This clonotype appeared many times. The chain joins TRBV21-1 to TRBJ2-7; the tabulated D call, TRBD1, remains unverified against the DNA. TRBV21-1 constitutes a pseudogene. The CDR3 spans 16 residues. The chain's CDR3 is CASSKAAGSPRYEQYV. DNA of the CDR3: TGTGCCAGCAGCAAAGCGGCAGGGTCGCCTAGGTACGAGCAGTACGTC.

This clonotype was seen repeatedly, ten times or more. This chain links TRBV5-1 with TRBJ2-1, with 9 bases that match TRBD2. The CDR3 is made up of 14 amino acids. V was clipped by 7 bases and J by 8 bases; unmatched bases: 10. CDR1 is SGHRS and CDR2 is YFSETQ in the germline V gene. The CDR3 nucleotides read TGCGCCAGCGCCCCCTCCGCGGGGGGGGATGAGCAGTTCTTC. This gives the protein CASAPSAGGDEQFF.

Many counts were recorded for this clonotype. This chain links TRBV9 with TRBJ2-5; D may be TRBD1 (6 bases). The germline CDR1 and CDR2 sequences are SGDLS and YYNGEE. Deletions cut 4 bases from V and 5 bases from J, with 12 bases between. There are 13 residues in the CDR3. CDR3 in amino acids: CASSSTGTETQYF. Written as DNA, the CDR3 is TGTGCCAGCAGCAGCACAGGGACGGAGACCCAGTACTTC.

In its sample, this clonotype was seen many times. The chain has TRBV28 and TRBJ1-1; D may be TRBD1 (5 bases). The germline gives CDR1 MDHEN, CDR2 SYDVKM. V gave up 3 bases and J gave up 11 bases, with 22 bases separating them. The CDR3 runs 15 residues. CDR3 DNA: TGTGCCAGCAGTTTGCCAACCGGGACGAACGGAGGGGCTTTCTTT. Translating gives CASSLPTGTNGGAFF.

This clonotype showed up many times. This chain connects TRBV6-6 to TRBJ1-2, with no clear D. CDR1 MNHNY and CDR2 SVGAGI come from the germline V gene (reference sequence). This CDR3 has 14 residues. The V and J ends lost 5 bases and 9 bases respectively, with 19 bases between them. The CDR3 DNA reads TGTGCCAGCAGTCAGCAACGCCTCCTTCGTAGCTACACCTTC. It encodes CASSQQRLLRSYTF.

This clonotype showed up many times. The rearrangement joins TRBV20-1 to TRBJ1-1, with D perhaps matching TRBD1 (6 bases). This CDR3 has 14 residues. With 0 bases removed from V and 4 bases from J, the gap between germline ends came to 12 bases. Germline V gives CDR1 DFQATT, CDR2 SNEGSKA (reference sequence). The CDR3 sequence: CSARDPGAGTEAFF. The DNA of the CDR3 is TGCAGTGCTAGAGACCCAGGGGCCGGCACTGAAGCTTTCTTT.

This clonotype was seen at least ten times. The V and J genes are TRBV6-6 and TRBJ2-6; possibly TRBD1 for D (7 bases). The CDR3 consists of 16 residues. Per the germline V gene, CDR1 is MNHNY and CDR2 is SVGAGI (reference sequence). Trimming stripped 0 bases from V and 9 bases from J, with 15 bases between. The CDR3 protein is CASSYSTGTGGNVLTF. The CDR3 DNA follows: TGTGCCAGCAGTTACTCGACAGGGACTGGCGGCAACGTCCTGACTTTC.

This clonotype has a count of ten or more. The V gene is TRBV7-2, the J gene TRBJ1-1; D remains ambiguous. This CDR3 has 13 amino acids. Germline V gives CDR1 SGHTA, CDR2 FQGNSA. The V end lost 7 bases, the J end lost 1 base, and 10 bases lay between the germline ends. The CDR3 nucleotides are TGTGCCAGCACCCCTTGGTCGAACACTGAAGCTTTCTTT. It specifies CASTPWSNTEAFF.

The chain is built from TRBV11-3 and TRBJ2-1; D call uncertain. The germline gives CDR1 SGHNT, CDR2 YENEEA. This CDR3 contains 13 residues. The ends were cut back, 0 bases at V and 7 bases at J, with 7 bases in the middle. The CDR3 loop is CASSLEGLNEQFF. For the CDR3, the DNA is TGTGCCAGCAGCTTAGAAGGTCTTAATGAGCAGTTCTTC.

There are many counts of this clonotype. The V call is TRBV20-1, the J call TRBJ2-1, with D perhaps TRBD1 (5 bases). CDR1 and CDR2 from the germline V gene are DFQATT and SNEGSKA (reference sequence). The CDR3 totals 16 residues. V lost 6 bases and J lost 3, with 21 bases in between. CDR3 sequence reads: CSANAPGKAGYNEQFF. The CDR3 nucleotides read TGCAGTGCCAATGCCCCAGGGAAGGCCGGCTACAATGAGCAGTTCTTC.

Ten or more counts support this clonotype. CDR3 coding DNA: TGCGCCAGCAGCTTGGAGGCGGGAGGGAGAGAGACCCAGTACTTC. This sequence encodes CASSLEAGGRETQYF. The chain combines TRBV5-1 with TRBJ2-5; TRBD2 matches 9 bases. Germline V gene lookup returns CDR1 SGHRS and CDR2 YFSETQ. This CDR3 is 15 amino acids long. V shed 0 bases, J shed 4 bases, and the junction held 4 bases outside the gene matches.